This entry lists 14 T cell receptor beta chains sequenced from one sample in a study of molecular identifiers for immune sequencing clone quantification. TCRdb re-derived calls from the PCR reads in MiXCR, one entry per CDR3 protein. The sample shows around 8,600 distinct CDR3 sequences, approximately 15% of them seen only once. Source material: naive CD8+ T cells from blood, with Jurkat cell RNA spiked in. The subset here: FACS-sorted CD8+CD4-CCR7+CD45RA+ naive T cells. The receptor set was obtained from a human donor in good health. Some libraries in this study had Jurkat cell RNA spiked in.

This clonotype was observed a few times. This may stem from a read error, because a much larger clone lies one nucleotide away. The chain employs TRBV12-3 or TRBV12-4 and TRBJ2-1, with 9 positions matching TRBD2. This CDR3 region has 15 residues. The V and J ends lost 3 bases and 2 bases, in that order; junction bases with no gene match: 2. The CDR3 DNA follows: TGTGCCAGCAGTTTGGTAGCGGGAGCCTACAATGAGCAGTTCTTC. It specifies CASSLVAGAYNEQFF.

By share of the sample, this clonotype is medium-sized. The CDR3 protein is CAISVFERESTDTQYF. For the CDR3, the DNA is TGTGCCATTTCAGTTTTCGAGCGGGAGAGCACAGATACGCAGTATTTT. The chain joins TRBV10-3 to TRBJ2-3; 8 bases agree with TRBD2. Germline lookup yields CDR1 ENHRY and CDR2 SYGVKD. The CDR3 totals 16 residues. With V trimmed by 9 bases and J by 0 bases, 11 bases remained unmatched.

This clonotype was seen ten or more times. The rearrangement uses TRBV12-3 or TRBV12-4 and TRBJ2-7; D not certain. Trimming removed 2 bases from V and 5 bases from J, with 7 bases in between. CDR3 length: 12 residues. DNA of the CDR3: TGTGCCAGCAGTTTAAGGCCAGACGAGCAGTACTTC. Translating it yields CASSLRPDEQYF.

There are many counts of this clonotype. V gene TRBV12-3 or TRBV12-4 combines with J gene TRBJ2-5; 7 bases fit TRBD1. The CDR3 is made up of 14 amino acids. V dropped 3 bases and J dropped 3; count of bases not matched to a gene: 4. In DNA form, the CDR3 reads TGTGCCAGCAGTTTCCTCGGGACAGAAGAGACCCAGTACTTC. This sequence encodes CASSFLGTEETQYF.

This clonotype qualifies as medium-sized. J is TRBJ1-5 and V is TRBV19; D not resolved. The CDR3 is 15 residues long. The germline V gene has CDR1 LNHDA and CDR2 SQIVND (reference sequence). V was shortened by 3 bases and J by 0 bases, with 9 bases between the two germline ends. CDR3 bases: TGTGCCAGTAGTATGACCGACTATAGCAATCAGCCCCAGCATTTT. It encodes CASSMTDYSNQPQHF. The full variable domain, rest sourced from reference TRBV19 and TRBJ1-5, is DGGITQSPKYLFRKEGQNVTLSCEQNLNHDAMYWYRQDPGQGLRLIYYSQIVNDFQKGDIAEGYSVSREKKESFPLTVTSAQKNPTAFYLCASSMTDYSNQPQHFGDGTRLSIL.

This clonotype was recorded many times. V is TRBV7-9 and J is TRBJ2-5, with TRBD1 identical over 8 bases. The CDR3 spans 17 residues. Germline V gene lookup returns CDR1 SEHNR and CDR2 FQNEAQ (reference sequence). V was clipped by 5 bases and J by 5 bases; unmatched bases: 16. CDR3 DNA: TGTGCCAGCAGCCGATCGCTGACCACCACAGGGGGGGAGACCCAGTACTTC. Translated, it gives CASSRSLTTTGGETQYF.

As for this clonotype: It may be a read error: a sequence one base away is much more abundant. The chain combines TRBV4-1 with TRBJ1-1, with D possibly matching TRBD1 (5 bases). The germline V and J ends were trimmed by 4 bases and 1 base, with 13 bases remaining between them. Looked up from germline, CDR1 is MGHRA and CDR2 is YSYEKL. The CDR3 loop spans 15 amino acids. The DNA of the CDR3 is TGCGCCAGCAGCCTAACCCGTGGGGGGAACACTGAAGCTTTCTTT. Amino acids: CASSLTRGGNTEAFF.

This clonotype is categorized as medium-sized (0.01 to 0.1%). The chain has TRBV11-2 and TRBJ2-1; D is undetermined. Germline CDR1 and CDR2: SGHAT and FQNNGV. The ends were cut back, 4 bases at V and 7 bases at J, with 11 bases in the middle. The CDR3 runs 13 residues. The CDR3 nucleotides are TGTGCCAGCAGCTCCGGTTTAGGGAATGAGCAGTTCTTC. Its protein product is CASSSGLGNEQFF.

This clonotype counts as medium-sized. The genes are TRBV29-1 and TRBJ1-1; D not resolved. Germline values: CDR1 SQVTM, CDR2 ANQGSEA. V was cut by 7 bases and J by 4 bases, with 7 bases left in between. The CDR3 totals 10 residues. CDR3 loop: CSGASTEAFF. Here the CDR3 DNA reads TGCAGCGGTGCCTCCACTGAAGCTTTCTTT.

This clonotype was observed at least ten times. V and J are TRBV6-6 and TRBJ1-5; TRBD1 matches at 8 bases. Per the germline V gene, CDR1 is MNHNY and CDR2 is SVGAGI (reference sequence). V shed 0 bases and J 6 bases; nucleotides not matched to a gene: 7. The CDR3 is made up of 16 amino acids. This CDR3 reads CASSYSRGHNVQPQHF. CDR3 nucleotide sequence: TGTGCCAGCAGTTACTCCAGGGGGCATAATGTTCAGCCCCAGCATTTT.

At least ten counts were recorded for this clonotype. The limits of the CDR3 on the DNA are not certain, so only TCRdb's listed CDR3 is given. The chain links TRBV28 to TRBJ2-1; no DNA check was done on the table's D call, TRBD2. Per germline, CDR1 MDHEN and CDR2 SYDVKM. Both ends counted, the CDR3 spans 17 residues. This CDR3 reads CASSTSSSGKTYNEQFF.

Sample share makes this clonotype medium-sized (0.01 to 0.1%). This chain connects TRBV27 to TRBJ2-1; D unresolved. CDR1 MNHEY and CDR2 SMNVEV come from the germline V gene (reference sequence). Trimming removed 5 bases from V and 9 bases from J, with 17 bases in between. The CDR3 is made up of 14 amino acids. This CDR3 reads CASSPYGPSAEQFF. The CDR3 DNA reads TGTGCCAGCAGTCCATACGGCCCTTCCGCTGAGCAGTTCTTC.

Regarding this clonotype: This may arise from a read error, as a much more abundant clone is one base away. The rearrangement links TRBV13 to TRBJ2-1; TRBD2 matches at 9 bases. Germline values: CDR1 PRHDT, CDR2 FYEKMQ (reference sequence). This CDR3 has 15 amino acids. CDR3 bases: TGTGCCAGCAGCTCCCCCTCGCGGGAGGGCAATGAGCGGTTCTTC. Its protein product is CASSSPSREGNERFF.

This clonotype has more than one count but fewer than ten. V is TRBV3-1 and J is TRBJ2-5; the match to TRBD2 covers 10 bases. The CDR3 loop spans 17 amino acids. The J segment lost 9 bases and the V segment lost 3 bases, leaving 16 bases of the junction unmatched. Germline V CDR1 and CDR2: LGHDT, YNNKEL (reference sequence). In DNA, the CDR3 is TGTGCCAGCAGCCATCCCCCGGGAGCGGGGGGGGTCCAGGCCCAGTACTTC. Its translation: CASSHPPGAGGVQAQYF.